These 30 T cell receptor beta chains were sequenced from one sample in a study of T-cell memory formation after mild COVID-19. TCRdb re-derived calls from the 5' RACE reads in MiXCR, one entry per CDR3 protein. This sample carries about 400,000 distinct CDR3 sequences, approximately 14% of them seen once, and the ten largest clones take roughly 22%. The sample comprised PBMCs or a T cell subset sorted from them (not recorded which). All receptors come from a man in his late teens or twenties who had mild COVID-19 (a few samples of this study predate the infection). Cell type and time point are not known.

This rearrangement joins TRBV5-1 to TRBJ1-1; 8 bases align to TRBD1. The CDR3 spans 15 residues. Germline assignment: CDR1 SGHRS and CDR2 YFSETQ. Trimming removed 6 bases from V and 3 bases from J; junction bases left unmatched: 10. The CDR3 DNA follows: TGCGCCAGCACCGAACGGACAGGGACGGACACTGAAGCTTTCTTT. Residues: CASTERTGTDTEAFF.

V and J are TRBV20-1 and TRBJ1-5; 9 bases are shared with TRBD1. The CDR3 extends over 18 amino acids. From germline, CDR1 is DFQATT and CDR2 SNEGSKA (reference sequence). With V trimmed by 3 bases and J by 0 bases, 12 bases remained unmatched. CDR3 DNA sequence: TGCAGTGCTAGCCCGGGACAGGGCCCTATGGGTAGCAATCAGCCCCAGCATTTT. Amino acids: CSASPGQGPMGSNQPQHF.

This clonotype has a handful of counts. This chain connects TRBV6-1 to TRBJ1-5, with TRBD1 identical over 7 bases. This CDR3 is 14 amino acids long. The V and J ends lost 10 bases and 5 bases, in that order; junction bases with no gene match: 11. In germline, CDR1 is MNHNS, CDR2 SASEGT. In DNA, the CDR3 is TGTGCCACCCTCGGTCTACAGGGGTATCAGCCCCAGCATTTT. This codes for CATLGLQGYQPQHF.

The sample holds many counts of this clonotype. Written as DNA, the CDR3 is TGTGCCAGCAGCCAACTCAGTAGGGAGCTGTTTTTT. It translates to CASSQLSRELFF. This chain links TRBV3-1 with TRBJ2-2; no clear D gene. Trimming removed 2 bases from V and 9 bases from J, with 7 bases in between. There are 12 residues in the CDR3. From germline, CDR1 is LGHDT and CDR2 YNNKEL (reference sequence).

This clonotype was seen a few times. The chain combines TRBV7-2 with TRBJ2-1; a possible D gene is TRBD1 (6 bases). Germline V gene lookup returns CDR1 SGHTA and CDR2 FQGNSA. Trimming cost V 7 bases and J 2 bases, with 12 bases left between them. CDR3 length: 14 residues. In DNA form, the CDR3 reads TGTGCCAGCACCCCGGACAGCGCCTACAATGAGCAGTTCTTC. Residues: CASTPDSAYNEQFF.

This rearrangement joins TRBV5-1 to TRBJ2-3; 10 positions match TRBD2. Germline assignment: CDR1 SGHRS and CDR2 YFSETQ. This CDR3 spans 17 amino acids. Germline trimming cut 0 bases from V and 3 bases from J; bases unmatched to any gene: 7. The CDR3 region is CASSLAPSGGLTDTQYF. The CDR3 nucleotides read TGCGCCAGCAGCTTGGCCCCTAGCGGGGGTTTGACAGATACGCAGTATTTT.

This clonotype came up many times. The chain couples TRBV23-1 to TRBJ2-4, with a possible D match to TRBD2 (6 bases). TRBV23-1 is an ORF, and what it does is uncertain. The germline V and J ends were trimmed by 0 bases and 8 bases, with 11 bases remaining between them. The CDR3 totals 14 residues. Here the CDR3 DNA reads TGCGCCAGCAGTCAATCCGGGGGTGGTTACATTCAGTACTTC. It is translated as CASSQSGGGYIQYF.

The chain joins TRBV7-9 to TRBJ1-1; 10 bases align to TRBD1. Germline trimming cut 7 bases from V and 6 bases from J; bases unmatched to any gene: 11. Germline V gene data show CDR1 as SEHNR and CDR2 as FQNEAQ (reference sequence). CDR3 size: 15 residues. The DNA for the CDR3 is TGTGCCAGCACCTCGACAGGGGGCCAAGTCCCTGAAGCTTTCTTT. It specifies CASTSTGGQVPEAFF.

The V call is TRBV7-2, the J call TRBJ2-7; tentatively, D is TRBD1 (6 bases). CDR1 is SGHTA, CDR2 FQGNSA, per germline. This CDR3 is 15 amino acids long. The ends were cut back, 4 bases at V and 3 bases at J, with 16 bases in the middle. The CDR3 is CASSSSRDTVYEQYF. As DNA, the CDR3 is TGTGCCAGCAGCTCATCCCGGGACACCGTCTACGAGCAGTACTTC.

The CDR3 loop reads CASSLWAGGLDDEQFF. The CDR3 coding sequence is TGCGCCAGCAGCTTGTGGGCAGGAGGACTCGATGATGAGCAGTTCTTC. The rearrangement links TRBV5-1 to TRBJ2-1; tentatively, D is TRBD2 (5 bases). The CDR3 is 16 amino acids. V lost 1 base and J 8 bases, leaving 19 bases between the germline ends. Germline V gene lookup returns CDR1 SGHRS and CDR2 YFSETQ. The variable domain in full, with the rest retrieved from reference TRBV5-1 and TRBJ2-1, is KAGVTQTPRYLIKTRGQQVTLSCSPISGHRSVSWYQQTPGQGLQFLFEYFSETQRNKGNFPGRFSGRQFSNSRSEMNVSTLELGDSALYLCASSLWAGGLDDEQFFGPGTRLTVL.

This clonotype has a count of ten or more. The chain uses TRBV12-3 or TRBV12-4 and TRBJ2-5; possibly TRBD1 for D (5 bases). With 8 bases removed from V and 5 bases from J, the gap between germline ends came to 12 bases. The CDR3 consists of 12 residues. CDR3 residues: CASSSPGETQYF. The CDR3 DNA is TGTGCCAGCTCCTCTCCAGGGGAGACCCAGTACTTC.

The chain recombines TRBV7-3 with TRBJ2-2, with no clear D. Between the trimmed V and J ends, which lost 2 bases and 5 bases, there was a span of 9 bases. This CDR3 has 14 amino acids. Germline V CDR1 and CDR2: SGHTA, FQGTGA. CDR3 in DNA: TGTGCCAGCAGCTTATACGAATCTACCGGGGAGCTGTTTTTT. Amino acids: CASSLYESTGELFF.

This clonotype was found a few times. The chain combines TRBV7-3 with TRBJ1-2, with D hard to call. V lost 4 bases and J lost 7, with 13 bases in between. The CDR3 loop spans 13 amino acids. Germline CDR1 reads SGHTA; CDR2 reads FQGTGA. The CDR3: CASSSREGFGYTF. Written as DNA, the CDR3 is TGTGCCAGCAGCTCCCGAGAGGGCTTTGGCTACACCTTC.

The chain links TRBV21-1 to TRBJ2-7; the listed D gene, TRBD1, was not tested against the DNA. TRBV21-1 is a recognized pseudogene. The CDR3 is 13 amino acids. This CDR3 reads CASSKGSRAEQYF. The CDR3 DNA sequence: TGTGCCAGCAGCAAAGGTTCCAGGGCAGAGCAGTACTTC.

V is TRBV7-8 and J is TRBJ2-2; 7 positions match TRBD1. Germline values: CDR1 SGHVS, CDR2 FQNEAQ. Losses at the gene ends were 5 bases for V and 4 bases for J; bases not matched to a gene: 7. The CDR3 runs to 15 residues. This CDR3 is CASSLPGQITGELFF. The CDR3 nucleotides are TGTGCCAGCAGCCTACCGGGACAGATCACCGGGGAGCTGTTTTTT.

The V and J genes are TRBV7-9 and TRBJ2-5; D is unclear. Germline assignment: CDR1 SEHNR and CDR2 FQNEAQ (reference sequence). V lost 7 bases, J lost 0 bases, and 3 bases lay in between. This CDR3 has 11 residues. CDR3 sequence (DNA): TGTGCCAGCACACACCAAGAGACCCAGTACTTC. Translated: CASTHQETQYF. Using reference TRBV7-9 and TRBJ2-5 for the parts outside the CDR3, the full variable domain is DTGVSQNPRHKITKRGQNVTFRCDPISEHNRLYWYRQTLGQGPEFLTYFQNEAQLEKSRLLSDRFSAERPKGSFSTLEIQRTEQGDSAMYLCASTHQETQYFGPGTRLLVL.

The CDR3 protein is CASSFLTENNEQFF. CDR3 sequence (DNA): TGTGCCAGCAGCTTTTTAACAGAAAACAATGAGCAGTTCTTC. V and J are TRBV7-9 and TRBJ2-1; D not certain. Trimming took off 3 bases at V and 5 bases at J, with 11 bases between the two ends. The CDR3 is 14 residues long. From germline, CDR1 is SEHNR and CDR2 FQNEAQ (reference sequence).

This clonotype was recorded at least ten times. V gene TRBV6-5 combines with J gene TRBJ2-3; D is unresolved. V lost 0 bases and J lost 5, with 12 bases in between. The CDR3 runs to 15 residues. Germline CDR1 reads MNHEY; CDR2 reads SVGAGI. CDR3 in DNA: TGTGCCAGCAGTTACTCGGGGAAGTTCCGAGATACGCAGTATTTT. This codes for CASSYSGKFRDTQYF.

This clonotype was seen ten or more times. The genes are TRBV5-1 and TRBJ2-3; D unclear. The germline V and J ends were trimmed by 2 bases and 6 bases, with 7 bases remaining between them. The CDR3 covers 12 residues. Germline assignment: CDR1 SGHRS and CDR2 YFSETQ. The chain's CDR3 is CASSLEHDTQYF. CDR3 nucleotides: TGCGCCAGCAGCTTAGAGCACGATACGCAGTATTTT.

In this sample, this clonotype turned up a few times. V usage is TRBV7-2 and J usage is TRBJ2-1; TRBD2 agrees at 8 bases. In germline, CDR1 is SGHTA, CDR2 FQGNSA. The CDR3 is 15 residues long. The J segment lost 4 bases and the V segment lost 2 bases, leaving 4 bases of the junction unmatched. The chain's CDR3 is CASSLWAGGYNEQFF. DNA of the CDR3: TGTGCCAGCAGCTTATGGGCGGGGGGATACAATGAGCAGTTCTTC.

This clonotype was recorded a few times. The rearrangement links TRBV7-9 to TRBJ1-2, with D perhaps matching TRBD1 (5 bases). The CDR3 extends over 13 amino acids. The germline gives CDR1 SEHNR, CDR2 FQNEAQ (reference sequence). V was trimmed by 4 bases and J by 8 bases, leaving 14 bases between them. CDR3 coding DNA: TGTGCCAGCAGCTCCGCTGCTGGGGGGGGCTACACCTTC. It encodes CASSSAAGGGYTF.

The chain joins TRBV11-2 to TRBJ1-2; 10 nucleotides agree with TRBD1. The germline V gene has CDR1 SGHAT and CDR2 FQNNGV. Trimming removed 4 bases from V and 6 bases from J; junction bases left unmatched: 8. The CDR3 runs to 15 residues. This CDR3 reads CASSSSGTGVHGYTF. The CDR3 DNA sequence: TGTGCCAGCAGCTCTTCCGGGACAGGGGTCCATGGCTACACCTTC.

This clonotype came up many times. The chain couples TRBV7-9 to TRBJ1-1; no clear D. The germline V gene encodes CDR1 SEHNR and CDR2 FQNEAQ (reference sequence). The CDR3 is made up of 14 amino acids. Trimming took 1 base from V and 3 from J, leaving 9 bases between them. CDR3 amino acids: CASSLGPLDTEAFF. In DNA form, the CDR3 reads TGTGCCAGCAGCTTAGGGCCCCTGGACACTGAAGCTTTCTTT.

This clonotype was recorded at least ten times. This chain uses TRBV5-1 with TRBJ2-5; 9 bases are shared with TRBD2. The CDR3 consists of 15 residues. Per the germline V gene, CDR1 is SGHRS and CDR2 is YFSETQ. The trim removed 0 bases at V and 2 bases at J, leaving 2 bases unmatched. CDR3 nucleotides: TGCGCCAGCAGCTTGGTTAGCGGGGGACAAGAGACCCAGTACTTC. This codes for CASSLVSGGQETQYF.

This chain joins TRBV6-2 or TRBV6-3 and TRBJ2-5; D may be TRBD2 (5 bases). The V gene's germline CDR1 is MNHEY and CDR2 SVGEGT. With 1 base removed from V and 1 base from J, the gap between germline ends came to 13 bases. This CDR3 is 16 amino acids long. This chain's CDR3 is CASSYFRWEFQETQYF. As DNA, the CDR3 is TGTGCCAGCAGTTACTTTCGCTGGGAGTTCCAAGAGACCCAGTACTTC.

This clonotype was seen many times. The V call is TRBV7-9, the J call TRBJ1-1; 7 bases are shared with TRBD1. The CDR3 consists of 14 residues. From germline, CDR1 is SEHNR and CDR2 FQNEAQ (reference sequence). Germline trimming cut 5 bases from V and 0 bases from J; bases unmatched to any gene: 3. The CDR3 DNA follows: TGTGCCAGCAGCCGGGACAGATTGAACACTGAAGCTTTCTTT. Its protein is CASSRDRLNTEAFF.

This clonotype was counted a few times. The genes are TRBV10-2 and TRBJ2-3; D ambiguous. V was clipped by 4 bases and J by 1 base, with 15 bases between them. Per the germline V gene, CDR1 is WSHSY and CDR2 is SAAADI. The CDR3 runs 16 residues. The CDR3 is CASSVPGEGRTDTQYF. The DNA of the CDR3 is TGCGCCAGCAGTGTCCCGGGCGAAGGCCGCACAGATACGCAGTATTTT.

V gene TRBV11-2 combines with J gene TRBJ2-1; 9 bases line up with TRBD2. Germline assignment: CDR1 SGHAT and CDR2 FQNNGV. Trimming at V came to 3 bases and at J to 5 bases, leaving 2 bases not matched to a gene. CDR3 size: 14 residues. CDR3: CASSLGTSHNEQFF. Written as DNA, the CDR3 is TGTGCCAGCAGCTTGGGGACTAGCCACAATGAGCAGTTCTTC.

This clonotype was observed a few times. The V gene is TRBV9, the J gene TRBJ1-5; D possibly corresponds to TRBD1 (5 bases). Trimming left V 3 bases short and J 5 bases short, with 15 bases between. Germline V gene lookup returns CDR1 SGDLS and CDR2 YYNGEE. The CDR3 consists of 15 residues. DNA of the CDR3: TGTGCCAGCAGCGCTGGGGAAGAGGGGCATCAGCCCCAGCATTTT. Residues: CASSAGEEGHQPQHF.

This clonotype was observed a few times. This rearrangement joins TRBV7-9 to TRBJ2-1; the D is unclear. The germline gives CDR1 SEHNR, CDR2 FQNEAQ (reference sequence). V was trimmed by 5 bases and J by 4 bases, leaving 9 bases between them. The CDR3 loop spans 13 amino acids. The chain's CDR3 is CASSHLLYNEQFF. CDR3 sequence (DNA): TGTGCCAGCAGCCACCTCCTTTACAATGAGCAGTTCTTC.